This T cell receptor beta chain derives from a study of blood T cells in healthy people across ages. This clonotype was seen a few times. Germline V gene data show CDR1 as SGHRS and CDR2 as YFSETQ. The CDR3 has 15 residues. The germline V and J ends were trimmed by 5 bases and 1 base, with 12 bases remaining between them. The authors ran a second PCR of about 6 to 11 cycles using a sample-barcoded 5' primer and a J-beta primer mix. Using its own MiXCR run on the 5' RACE reads, TCRdb lists one record per CDR3 protein. The sample shows roughly 2 million distinct CDR3 sequences, roughly 50% of them seen only once.

The source material was blood. The TCR originated in a woman aged 40 to 49 in good health. The chain combines TRBV5-1 with TRBJ2-2, with D perhaps TRBD1 (6 bases). CDR3 in amino acids: CASSSGTKNTGELFF. The CDR3 bases are TGCGCCAGCAGTTCCGGGACAAAGAACACCGGGGAGCTGTTTTTT.